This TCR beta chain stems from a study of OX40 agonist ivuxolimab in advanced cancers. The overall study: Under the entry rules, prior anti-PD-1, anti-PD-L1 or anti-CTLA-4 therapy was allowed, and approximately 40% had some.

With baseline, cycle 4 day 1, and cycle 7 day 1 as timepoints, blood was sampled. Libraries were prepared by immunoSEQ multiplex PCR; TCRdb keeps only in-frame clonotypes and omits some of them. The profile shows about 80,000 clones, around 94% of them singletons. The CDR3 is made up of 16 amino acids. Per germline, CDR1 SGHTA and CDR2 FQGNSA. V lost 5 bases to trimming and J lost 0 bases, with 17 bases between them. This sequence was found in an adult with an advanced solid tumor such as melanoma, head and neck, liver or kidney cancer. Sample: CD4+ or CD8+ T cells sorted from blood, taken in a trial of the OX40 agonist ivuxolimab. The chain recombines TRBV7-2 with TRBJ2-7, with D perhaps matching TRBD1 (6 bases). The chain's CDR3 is CASSHRQATSSYEQYF. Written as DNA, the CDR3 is TGTGCCAGCAGCCACCGACAGGCGACGAGCTCCTACGAGCAGTACTTC.